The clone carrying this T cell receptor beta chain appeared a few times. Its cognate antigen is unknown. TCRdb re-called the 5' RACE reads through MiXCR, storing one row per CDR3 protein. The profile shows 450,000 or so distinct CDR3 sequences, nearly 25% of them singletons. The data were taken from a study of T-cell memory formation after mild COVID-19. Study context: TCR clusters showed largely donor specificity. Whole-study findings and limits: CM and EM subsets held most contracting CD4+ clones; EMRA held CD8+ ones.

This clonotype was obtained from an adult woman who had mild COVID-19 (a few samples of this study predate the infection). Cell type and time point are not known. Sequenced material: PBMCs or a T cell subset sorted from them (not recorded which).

Here the CDR3 DNA reads TGTGCCAGCAGCTCAGGAGGGGGTCGCAAAAACATTCAGTACTTC. Translating gives CASSSGGGRKNIQYF. The rearrangement uses TRBV5-4 and TRBJ2-4, with D perhaps matching TRBD1 or TRBD2 (6 bases each). Trimming left V 3 bases short and J 3 bases short, with 13 bases between. CDR1 is SGHNT and CDR2 is YYREEE in the germline V gene (reference sequence). This CDR3 region has 15 residues. Filled out from reference TRBV5-4 and TRBJ2-4, the complete variable domain reads ETGVTQSPTHLIKTRGQQVTLRCSSQSGHNTVSWYQQALGQGPQFIFQYYREEENGRGNFPPRFSGLQFPNYSSELNVNALELDDSALYLCASSSGGGRKNIQYFGAGTRLSVL.